The present entry profiles one T cell receptor (beta chain) with its context. The data derive from a study of siplizumab effects on memory and regulatory T cells. The repertoire was sequenced with immunoSEQ multiplex PCR; TCRdb's copy has only in-frame clones and lacks some. The table includes about 120,000 clones, 93% detected once. V gave up 1 base and J gave up 3 bases, with 13 bases separating them. The CDR3 consists of 15 residues. Germline loops: CDR1 LGHNA, CDR2 YNFKEQ. The V and J genes are TRBV4-2 and TRBJ2-7; D unclear. The origin of this receptor is a human donor in good health. Material for sequencing was non-Treg CD4+ T cells sorted from blood. In DNA form, the CDR3 reads TGTGCCAGCAGCCAAGGGTCTAGTCTTTTCTACGAGCAGTACTTC. Translating gives CASSQGSSLFYEQYF.